Given below is one TCR beta chain in context. The data belong to a study of blood T cell repertoires in COVID-19. TCRdb keeps only in-frame clones here, not all; method: immunoSEQ multiplex PCR. The sample has fewer than 700,000 clones; 85% to 90% are singletons. The CDR3 sequence is 15 residues long. V was trimmed by 3 bases and J by 6 bases, leaving 17 bases between them. Per the germline V gene, CDR1 is DFQATT and CDR2 is SNEGSKA (reference sequence). The rearrangement uses TRBV20-1 and TRBJ2-2, with a tentative D call TRBD2 (6 bases). This receptor was obtained from a woman aged 45-60 years with COVID-19, enrolled during active disease. The specimen was peripheral blood. The CDR3, as DNA: TGCAGTGCTAGTTGGGAGAGAGGGAGGCCCGGGGAGCTGTTTTTT. This translates into CSASWERGRPGELFF.